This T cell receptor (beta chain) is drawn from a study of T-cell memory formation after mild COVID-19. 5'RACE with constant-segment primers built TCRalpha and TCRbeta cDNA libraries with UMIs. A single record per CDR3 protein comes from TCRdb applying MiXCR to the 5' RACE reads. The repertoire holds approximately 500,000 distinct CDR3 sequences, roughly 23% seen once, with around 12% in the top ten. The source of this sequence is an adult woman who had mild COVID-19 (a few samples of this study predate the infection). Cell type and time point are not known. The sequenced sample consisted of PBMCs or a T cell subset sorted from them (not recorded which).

Written as DNA, the CDR3 is TGTGCCAGCAGCCCCGGGACTAGCGGGTCCCAGTTCTTC. Encoded protein: CASSPGTSGSQFF. The chain uses TRBV7-3 and TRBJ2-1; 12 bases match TRBD2. Germline V lookup: CDR1 SGHTA, CDR2 FQGTGA. This CDR3 spans 13 amino acids. With V trimmed by 5 bases and J by 13 bases, 6 bases remained unmatched.